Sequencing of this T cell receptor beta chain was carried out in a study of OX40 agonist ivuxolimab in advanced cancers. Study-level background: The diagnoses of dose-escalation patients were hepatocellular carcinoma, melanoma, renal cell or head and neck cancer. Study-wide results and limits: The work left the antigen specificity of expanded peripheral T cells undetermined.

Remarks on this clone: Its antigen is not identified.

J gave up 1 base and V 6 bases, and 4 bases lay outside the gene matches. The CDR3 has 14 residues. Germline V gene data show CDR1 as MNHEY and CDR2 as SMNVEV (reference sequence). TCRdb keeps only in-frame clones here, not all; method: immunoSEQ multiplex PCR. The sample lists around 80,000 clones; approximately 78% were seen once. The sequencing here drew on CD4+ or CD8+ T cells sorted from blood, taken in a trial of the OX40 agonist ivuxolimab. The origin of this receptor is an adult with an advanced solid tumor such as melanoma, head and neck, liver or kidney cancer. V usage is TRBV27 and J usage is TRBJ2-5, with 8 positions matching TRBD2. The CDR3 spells CASRMTSAQETQYF. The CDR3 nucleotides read TGTGCCAGCAGGATGACTAGCGCCCAAGAGACCCAGTACTTC.